A selection of T cell receptor beta chains follows, all from one sample in a study of CD8 T cells in ankylosing spondylitis. TCRdb ran MiXCR on the 5' RACE reads and lists one entry per CDR3 protein. The sample contains 90,000 to 120,000 distinct CDR3 sequences, around 24% of which appear only once. The sequenced material came from synovial fluid, either unsorted or a sorted T cell fraction (not recorded which). All receptors derive from a male donor with ankylosing spondylitis. CDR3s include the opening cysteine and the closing phenylalanine or tryptophan. A D gene is named only where the DNA matches it firmly. Not every row has a clone size; where given, it reads once, few, many or a size class.

14	TRBJ1-5	-	few	TRBV20-1	TGCAGCGCGCCCCGGGCGGGGAGCAATCAGCCCCAGCATTTT	CSAPRAGSNQPQHF
16	TRBJ2-1	TRBD1	-	TRBV5-1	TGCGCCAGCAGCTTGGGTGGGACAGGGACTTACAATGAGCAGTTCTTC	CASSLGGTGTYNEQFF
14	TRBJ1-1	-	few	TRBV5-4	TGTGCCAGCAGCTTGGCCGGGGGGCCAACTGAAGCTTTCTTT	CASSLAGGPTEAFF
16	TRBJ2-2	TRBD2	-	TRBV5-1	TGCGCCAGCAGCCCTTGGGGTAGCGGGAGTACCGGGGAGCTGTTTTTT	CASSPWGSGSTGELFF
14	TRBJ2-3	-	-	TRBV5-1	TGCGCCAGCAGACCCGGGGAGGGCACAGATACGCAGTATTTT	CASRPGEGTDTQYF
14	TRBJ1-1	-	few	TRBV12-3/TRBV12-4	TGTGCCAGCAGTTCCCGTGGGGTGATCGCTGAAGCTTTCTTT	CASSSRGVIAEAFF
13	TRBJ2-3	-	few	TRBV2	TGTGCCAGCAGCTGGATGGGCACAGATACGCAGTATTTT	CASSWMGTDTQYF
15	TRBJ2-1	-	medium-sized	TRBV5-1	TGCGCCAGCAACCTAGGCGAGCCTTCCTACAATGAGCAGTTCTTC	CASNLGEPSYNEQFF
18	TRBJ2-5	TRBD2	few	TRBV11-2	TGTGCCAGCAGCCAACCCCCCGGGACTAGCGGACTCCAAGAGACCCAGTACTTC	CASSQPPGTSGLQETQYF
15	TRBJ2-7	-	few	TRBV5-1	TGCGCCAGCAGCGGGCTGCCGGGAGAAAACTACGAGCAGTACTTC	CASSGLPGENYEQYF
12	TRBJ1-2	-	few	TRBV12-3/TRBV12-4	TGTGCCAGCAGTTTAATGGACTATGGCTACACCTTC	CASSLMDYGYTF
14	TRBJ2-7	-	-	TRBV24-1	TGTGCCACCAGCAAAGGGGGAAATCCCTACGAGCAGTACTTC	CATSKGGNPYEQYF
13	TRBJ1-1	TRBD1	many	TRBV18	TGTGCCAGCTCTCTCAGGGGGGACACTGAAGCTTTCTTT	CASSLRGDTEAFF
13	TRBJ2-2	-	-	TRBV12-3/TRBV12-4	TGTGCCAGCACCCCGTTGGCCACCGGGGAGCTGTTTTTT	CASTPLATGELFF
14	TRBJ2-3	-	few	TRBV12-3/TRBV12-4	TGTGCCAGCAAATTGGGTGGGAGCACAGATACGCAGTATTTT	CASKLGGSTDTQYF
15	TRBJ1-2	TRBD1	-	TRBV12-3/TRBV12-4	TGTGCCAGCAGTTTAGGGACAGGGGGCATCTATGGCTACACCTTC	CASSLGTGGIYGYTF
13	TRBJ2-2	-	many	TRBV7-9	TGTGCCGGAGAGAACCAGAACACCGGGGAGCTGTTTTTT	CAGENQNTGELFF
15	TRBJ2-3	-	many	TRBV29-1	TGCAGCGTTGAAGGCGGAAAGGGACCCACAGATACGCAGTATTTT	CSVEGGKGPTDTQYF
15	TRBJ2-1	-	-	TRBV11-3	TGTGCCAGCAGCTTAGCCCCGACACCCTACAATGAGCAGTTCTTC	CASSLAPTPYNEQFF
14	TRBJ2-1	TRBD2	few	TRBV20-1	TGCAGTGCTAGAGCGGCTAGCGGGAGCAATGAGCAGTTCTTC	CSARAASGSNEQFF
13	TRBJ1-1	-	-	TRBV20-1	TGCAGTGCTAACAGGGAGGGGTACACTGAAGCTTTCTTT	CSANREGYTEAFF
14	TRBJ2-7	-	many	TRBV12-3/TRBV12-4	TGTGCCAGCAGTTTAGCGGGGGTAACGGGGGAGCAGTACTTC	CASSLAGVTGEQYF
19	TRBJ2-3	-	few	TRBV10-2	TGCGCCAGCAGTTCGAGGGCCAAATGGGCACCGACGCGGAAAGATACGCAGTATTTT	CASSSRAKWAPTRKDTQYF
15	TRBJ1-6	TRBD1	-	TRBV5-6	TGTGCCAGCAGCTTGGGGGACAGGGGTGATTCACCCCTCCACTTT	CASSLGDRGDSPLHF
14	TRBJ1-2	TRBD1	-	TRBV27	TGTGCCAGCAGTTTGCTGGGACAGGGTTACGGCTACACCTTC	CASSLLGQGYGYTF
16	TRBJ2-6	-	-	TRBV19	TGTGCCAGTACTAGGGCCCTTGGAAGTGGGGCCAACGTCCTGACTTTC	CASTRALGSGANVLTF
14	TRBJ2-5	TRBD1	-	TRBV10-2	TGCGCCAGCAGTGGGACACAGGGGTACGAGACCCAGTACTTC	CASSGTQGYETQYF